This T cell receptor (beta chain) was captured by sequencing in a study of blood T cell repertoires in COVID-19. About the study: Donors in the United States, Italy and Spain gave samples during acute or convalescent COVID-19.

J was trimmed by 4 bases and V by 4 bases; bases with no gene match: 5. The CDR3 covers 14 residues. CDR1 and CDR2 (germline): MNHEY, SVGAGI. TCRdb keeps only in-frame clones here, not all; method: immunoSEQ multiplex PCR. The sample lists approximately 90,000 clones, about 89% occurring once. Material: peripheral blood. V usage is TRBV6-5 and J usage is TRBJ1-1; the match to TRBD1 covers 8 bases. This clonotype was sampled from a woman in her seventies with acute or convalescent COVID-19. The CDR3 loop reads CASSLGQAATEAFF. CDR3 nucleotides: TGTGCCAGCAGTTTGGGACAGGCGGCCACTGAAGCTTTCTTT.